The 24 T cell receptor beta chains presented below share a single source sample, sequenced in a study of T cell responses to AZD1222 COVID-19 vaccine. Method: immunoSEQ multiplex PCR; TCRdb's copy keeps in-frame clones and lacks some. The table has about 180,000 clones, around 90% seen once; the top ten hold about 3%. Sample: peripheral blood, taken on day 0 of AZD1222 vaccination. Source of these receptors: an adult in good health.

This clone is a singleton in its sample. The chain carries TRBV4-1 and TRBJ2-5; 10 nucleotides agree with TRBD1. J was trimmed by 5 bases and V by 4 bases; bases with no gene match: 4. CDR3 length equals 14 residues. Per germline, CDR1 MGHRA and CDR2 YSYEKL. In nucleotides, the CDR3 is TGCGCCAGCAGCCGAGACAGGGGGCAGGAGACCCAGTACTTC. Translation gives CASSRDRGQETQYF.

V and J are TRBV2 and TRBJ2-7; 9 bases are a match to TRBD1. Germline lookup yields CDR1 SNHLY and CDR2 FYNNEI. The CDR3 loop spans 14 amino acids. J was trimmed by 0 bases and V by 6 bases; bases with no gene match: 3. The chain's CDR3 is CASRDRGFSYEQYF. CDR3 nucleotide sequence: TGTGCCAGCAGGGACAGGGGATTCTCCTACGAGCAGTACTTC.

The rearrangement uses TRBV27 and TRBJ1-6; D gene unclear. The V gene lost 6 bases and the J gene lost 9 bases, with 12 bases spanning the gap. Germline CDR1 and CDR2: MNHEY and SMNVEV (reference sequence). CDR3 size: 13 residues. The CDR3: CASSYIGGSPLHF. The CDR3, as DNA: TGTGCCAGCAGCTACATTGGCGGTTCACCCCTCCACTTT.

DNA of the CDR3: TGCGCCAGCAGCGACTTAGATACGCAGTATTTT. Amino acid sequence: CASSDLDTQYF. The V gene is TRBV5-1, the J gene TRBJ2-3; unclear D gene. Germline V gene data show CDR1 as SGHRS and CDR2 as YFSETQ. V was pared by 4 bases and J by 5 bases, with 5 bases between. This CDR3 comprises 11 residues.

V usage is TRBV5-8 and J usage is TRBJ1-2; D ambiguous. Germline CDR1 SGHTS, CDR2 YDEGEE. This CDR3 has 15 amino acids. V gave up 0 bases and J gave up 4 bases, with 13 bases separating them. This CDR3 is CASSLVGRGGYGYTF. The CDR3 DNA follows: TGTGCCAGCAGCTTGGTAGGCCGAGGTGGCTATGGCTACACCTTC.

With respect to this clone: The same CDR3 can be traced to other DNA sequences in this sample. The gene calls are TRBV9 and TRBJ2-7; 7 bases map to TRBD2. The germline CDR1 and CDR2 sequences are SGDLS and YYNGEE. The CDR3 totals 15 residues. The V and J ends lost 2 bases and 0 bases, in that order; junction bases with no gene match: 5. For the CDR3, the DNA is TGTGCCAGCAGCGTGGGGGGGACTCACTCCTACGAGCAGTACTTC. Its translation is CASSVGGTHSYEQYF.

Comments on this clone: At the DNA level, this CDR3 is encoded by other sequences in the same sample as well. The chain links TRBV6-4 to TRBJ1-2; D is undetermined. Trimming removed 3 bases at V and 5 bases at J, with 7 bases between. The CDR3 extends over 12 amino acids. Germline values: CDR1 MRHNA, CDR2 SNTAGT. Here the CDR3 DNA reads TGTGCCAGCAGTGATGGTGGATATGGCTACACCTTC. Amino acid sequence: CASSDGGYGYTF.

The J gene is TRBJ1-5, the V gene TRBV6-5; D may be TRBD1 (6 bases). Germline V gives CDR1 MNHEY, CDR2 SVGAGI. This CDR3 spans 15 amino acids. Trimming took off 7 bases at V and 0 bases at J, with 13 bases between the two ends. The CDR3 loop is CASNGGPYSNQPQHF. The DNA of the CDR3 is TGTGCCAGCAACGGGGGGCCCTATAGCAATCAGCCCCAGCATTTT.

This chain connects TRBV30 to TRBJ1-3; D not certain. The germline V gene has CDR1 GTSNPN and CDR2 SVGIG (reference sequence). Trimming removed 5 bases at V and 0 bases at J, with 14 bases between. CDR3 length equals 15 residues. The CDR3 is CAWSLDGASGNTIYF. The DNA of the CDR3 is TGTGCCTGGTCGCTGGATGGAGCCTCTGGAAACACCATATATTTT.

The CDR3: CASSLVGGHYEQYF. The CDR3 coding sequence is TGTGCCAGCAGCTTAGTTGGGGGCCACTACGAGCAGTACTTC. The rearrangement links TRBV7-2 to TRBJ2-7; D perhaps matches TRBD1 (6 bases). This CDR3 is built from 14 residues. The V end was cut by 1 base, the J end by 3 bases, with 10 bases between. CDR1 is SGHTA and CDR2 is FQGNSA in the germline V gene. The whole variable domain, filled in from reference TRBV7-2 and TRBJ2-7, reads GAGVSQSPSNKVTEKGKDVELRCDPISGHTALYWYRQSLGQGLEFLIYFQGNSAPDKSGLPSDRFSAERTGGSVSTLTIQRTQQEDSAVYLCASSLVGGHYEQYFGPGTRLTVT.

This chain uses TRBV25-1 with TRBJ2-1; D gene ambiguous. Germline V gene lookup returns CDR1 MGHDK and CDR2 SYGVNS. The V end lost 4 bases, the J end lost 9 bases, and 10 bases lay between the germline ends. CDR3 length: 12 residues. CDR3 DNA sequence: TGTGCCAGCAGTGTAACGGGCGGTGAGCAGTTCTTC. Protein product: CASSVTGGEQFF.

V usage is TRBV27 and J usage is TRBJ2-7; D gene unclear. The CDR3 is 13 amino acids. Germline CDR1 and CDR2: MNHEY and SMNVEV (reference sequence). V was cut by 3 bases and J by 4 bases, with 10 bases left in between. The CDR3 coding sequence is TGTGCCAGCAGTTTCTCCGGCGCTTACGAGCAGTACTTC. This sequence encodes CASSFSGAYEQYF.

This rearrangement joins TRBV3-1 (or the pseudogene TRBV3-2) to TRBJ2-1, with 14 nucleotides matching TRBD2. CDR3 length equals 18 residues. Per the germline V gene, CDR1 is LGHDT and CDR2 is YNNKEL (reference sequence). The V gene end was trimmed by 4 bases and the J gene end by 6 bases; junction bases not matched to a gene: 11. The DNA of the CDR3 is TGTGCCAGCAGCCTCTTGACTAGCGGGAGGGCCAAAGGCAATGAGCAGTTCTTC. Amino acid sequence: CASSLLTSGRAKGNEQFF.

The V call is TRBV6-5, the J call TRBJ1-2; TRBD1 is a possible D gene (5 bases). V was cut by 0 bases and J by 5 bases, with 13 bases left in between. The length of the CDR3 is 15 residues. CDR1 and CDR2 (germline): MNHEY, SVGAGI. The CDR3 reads CASSYSNAGNYGYTF. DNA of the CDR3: TGTGCCAGCAGTTACTCGAATGCAGGGAATTATGGCTACACCTTC.

CDR3 amino acids: CASNHGAVNSPLHF. The CDR3 region has the DNA TGTGCCAGCAACCATGGGGCAGTCAATTCACCCCTCCACTTT. The gene calls are TRBV11-2 and TRBJ1-6; D is possibly TRBD1 (5 bases). In germline, CDR1 is SGHAT, CDR2 FQNNGV. This CDR3 contains 14 residues. With 7 bases removed from V and 7 bases from J, the gap between germline ends came to 14 bases.

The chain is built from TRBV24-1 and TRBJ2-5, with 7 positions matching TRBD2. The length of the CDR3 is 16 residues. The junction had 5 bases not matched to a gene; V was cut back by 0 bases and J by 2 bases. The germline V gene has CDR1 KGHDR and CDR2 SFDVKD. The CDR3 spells CATSDLPTSNQETQYF. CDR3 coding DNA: TGTGCCACCAGTGATTTGCCGACTAGCAATCAAGAGACCCAGTACTTC.

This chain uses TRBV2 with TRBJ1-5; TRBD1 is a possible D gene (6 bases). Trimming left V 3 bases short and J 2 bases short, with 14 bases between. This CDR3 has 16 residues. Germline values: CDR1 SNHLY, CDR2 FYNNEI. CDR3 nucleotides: TGTGCCAGCAGTGAGTGGGGACAAGTGGGCAATCAGCCCCAGCATTTT. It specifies CASSEWGQVGNQPQHF.

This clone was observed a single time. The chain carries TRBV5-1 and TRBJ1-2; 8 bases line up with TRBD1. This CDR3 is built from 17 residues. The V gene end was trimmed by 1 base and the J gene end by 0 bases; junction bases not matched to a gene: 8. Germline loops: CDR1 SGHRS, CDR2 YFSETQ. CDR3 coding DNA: TGCGCCAGCAGCTTGTCGGCAGGGGGCCGCACTAACTATGGCTACACCTTC. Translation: CASSLSAGGRTNYGYTF.

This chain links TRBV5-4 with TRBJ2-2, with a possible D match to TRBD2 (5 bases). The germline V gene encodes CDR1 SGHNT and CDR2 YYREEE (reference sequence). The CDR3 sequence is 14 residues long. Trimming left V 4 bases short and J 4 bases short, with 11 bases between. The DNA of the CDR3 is TGTGCCAGCAGCATATGGGAGCCCACCGGGGAGCTGTTTTTT. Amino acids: CASSIWEPTGELFF.

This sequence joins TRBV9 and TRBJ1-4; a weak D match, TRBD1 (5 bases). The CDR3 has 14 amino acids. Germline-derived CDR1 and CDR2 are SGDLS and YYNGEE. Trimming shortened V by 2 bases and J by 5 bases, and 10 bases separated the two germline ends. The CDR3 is CASSVDSGNEKLFF. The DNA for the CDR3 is TGTGCCAGCAGCGTTGACAGCGGAAATGAAAAACTGTTTTTT.

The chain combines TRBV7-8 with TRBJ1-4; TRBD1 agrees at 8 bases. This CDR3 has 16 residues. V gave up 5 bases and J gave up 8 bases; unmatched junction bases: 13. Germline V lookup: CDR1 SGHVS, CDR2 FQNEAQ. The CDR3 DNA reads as TGTGCCAGCAGCCCGGACAGGGACCGTACATCAGAAAAACTGTTTTTT. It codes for CASSPDRDRTSEKLFF. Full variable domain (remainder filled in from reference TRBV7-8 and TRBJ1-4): GAGVSQSPRYKVAKRGQDVALRCDPISGHVSLFWYQQALGQGPEFLTYFQNEAQLDKSGLPSDRFFAERPEGSVSTLKIQRTQQEDSAVYLCASSPDRDRTSEKLFFGSGTQLSVL.

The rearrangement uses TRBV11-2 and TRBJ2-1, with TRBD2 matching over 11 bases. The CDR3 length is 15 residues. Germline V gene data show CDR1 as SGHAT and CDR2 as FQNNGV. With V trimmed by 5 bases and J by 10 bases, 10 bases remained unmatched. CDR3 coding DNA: TGTGCCAGCAGCCCGGCTAGCGGGAGGAAAGCGGAGCAGTTCTTC. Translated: CASSPASGRKAEQFF.

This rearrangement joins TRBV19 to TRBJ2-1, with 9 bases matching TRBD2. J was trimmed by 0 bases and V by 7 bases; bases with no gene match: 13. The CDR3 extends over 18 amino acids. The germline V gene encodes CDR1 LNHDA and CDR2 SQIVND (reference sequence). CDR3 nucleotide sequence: TGTGCCAGTACCCTCGAAGGACTAGCGAGCAGCTCCTACAATGAGCAGTTCTTC. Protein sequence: CASTLEGLASSSYNEQFF. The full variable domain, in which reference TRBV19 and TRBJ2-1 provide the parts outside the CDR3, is DGGITQSPKYLFRKEGQNVTLSCEQNLNHDAMYWYRQDPGQGLRLIYYSQIVNDFQKGDIAEGYSVSREKKESFPLTVTSAQKNPTAFYLCASTLEGLASSSYNEQFFGPGTRLTVL.

CDR3: CASSPGTSGSGETQYF. The CDR3 nucleotides are TGTGCCAGCAGCCCCGGGACTAGCGGGAGCGGAGAGACCCAGTACTTC. V and J are TRBV11-2 and TRBJ2-5; 14 positions match TRBD2. Trimming at V came to 5 bases and at J to 4 bases, leaving 6 bases not matched to a gene. Germline values: CDR1 SGHAT, CDR2 FQNNGV. The CDR3 sequence is 16 residues long.